This TCR beta chain was sequenced in a study of molecular identifiers for immune sequencing clone quantification. Broader study findings: Over 99% of CMV-specific effector molecules, but under 1% of naive ones, were in clones above 20 copies.

TCRdb re-derived calls from the PCR reads in MiXCR, one entry per CDR3 protein. The top ten clones hold 0.85% to 1% of a sample with just over 95,000 distinct CDR3 sequences, 20% to 25% of them seen once. Naive CD8 T cells, phenotype CD8+CD4-CCR7+CD45RA+, were sorted. In this sample, this clonotype turned up a few times. The antigen is undetermined. CDR1 MGHRA and CDR2 YSYEKL come from the germline V gene. The CDR3 length is 17 residues. V was pared by 2 bases and J by 5 bases, with 10 bases of the junction left unmatched. The chain joins TRBV4-1 to TRBJ2-1, with 9 bases that match TRBD2. The receptor comes from a human donor in good health. Some libraries in this study had Jurkat cell RNA spiked in. Sequencing was performed on naive CD8+ T cells from blood, with Jurkat cell RNA spiked in. The sample's subset: FACS-sorted CD8+CD4-CCR7+CD45RA+ naive T cells. The CDR3 spells CASSQLASGINNNEQFF. The CDR3 nucleotides read TGCGCCAGCAGCCAATTGGCTAGCGGGATAAATAACAATGAGCAGTTCTTC.